The 9 T cell receptor beta chains presented below share a single source sample, sequenced in a study of beta chain features in type 1 diabetes (dated by TCRdb to 2016 to 2019). Library method: the immunoSEQ multiplex PCR assay. The entire isolated RNA was reverse transcribed using the High Capacity cDNA Reverse Transcription Kit, and thus expressed TCRB transcripts were sequenced. The table comes from immuneACCESS by way of TCRdb, which keeps in-frame sequences with V and J called. Part of the clones is missing from these tables; in studies checked, under half for an unresolved V gene and the rest for unknown reasons. The sample records more than 85,000 clones, approximately 39% of which are singletons. The ten largest clones capture over 0.05% of the sample. The sample taken for sequencing was stem cell memory CD4+ T cells from blood. The cell subset or site label of this sample denotes: stem cell-like memory CD4+ T cells. The receptors derive from a woman between 18 and 29 years old in good health.

The chain joins TRBV10-3 to TRBJ1-2; 11 bases are a match to TRBD1. The germline CDR1 and CDR2 sequences are ENHRY and SYGVKD. CDR3 length: 15 amino acids. V was clipped by 4 bases and J by 4 bases; unmatched bases: 5. The CDR3: CAISADRGRIYGYTF. The CDR3 DNA follows: TGTGCCATCAGTGCGGACAGGGGGCGTATCTATGGCTACACCTTC.

The chain is built from TRBV5-1 and TRBJ2-7, with 7 bases aligning to TRBD1. CDR1 SGHRS and CDR2 YFSETQ come from the germline V gene. The CDR3 runs to 16 residues. After removal of 0 bases from V and 4 bases from J, the junction contained 10 bases not matched to a gene. CDR3 in amino acids: CASSLGGQAGGYEQYF. CDR3 nucleotides: TGCGCCAGCAGCTTGGGAGGACAGGCTGGCGGATACGAGCAGTACTTC.

Only a few counts were recorded for this clone. The rearrangement links TRBV15 to TRBJ1-2, with D hard to call. The CDR3 covers 16 residues. In germline, CDR1 is LNHNV, CDR2 YYDKDF (reference sequence). The germline V and J ends were trimmed by 0 bases and 4 bases, with 15 bases remaining between them. CDR3 bases: TGTGCCACCAGCAGAGATATTGGCCTGGCGGGCTATGGCTACACCTTC. This gives the protein CATSRDIGLAGYGYTF.

In this sample, this clone turned up a few times. V is TRBV7-9 and J is TRBJ1-2, with 7 bases identical to TRBD1. Germline V CDR1 and CDR2: SEHNR, FQNEAQ (reference sequence). J lost 8 bases, V lost 4 bases, and 10 bases had no gene match. The CDR3 spans 14 residues. For the CDR3, the DNA is TGTGCCAGCAGCTCACAGGGGAAACGGGGAGGCTACACCTTC. Amino acid sequence: CASSSQGKRGGYTF.

The chain employs TRBV29-1 and TRBJ2-1; the D gene is possibly TRBD1 (6 bases). The CDR3 consists of 15 residues. V shed 3 bases and J shed 1 base, with 13 bases lying between them. Germline V gene lookup returns CDR1 SQVTM and CDR2 ANQGSEA. The CDR3 loop is CSVDPQGSSYNEQFF. In DNA, the CDR3 is TGCAGCGTTGATCCTCAGGGGAGTTCCTACAATGAGCAGTTCTTC.

This chain uses TRBV28 with TRBJ1-1; TRBD1 matches 10 bases. The germline CDR1 and CDR2 sequences are MDHEN and SYDVKM. This CDR3 region has 16 residues. Trimming at V came to 6 bases and at J to 1 base, leaving 8 bases not matched to a gene. The CDR3 DNA sequence: TGTGCCAGCAGGCCCGGGACAGGGGTGTGGAACACTGAAGCTTTCTTT. Translated: CASRPGTGVWNTEAFF.

The V call is TRBV7-9, the J call TRBJ2-5; a weak D match, TRBD2 (5 bases). The CDR3 loop spans 13 amino acids. The germline CDR1 and CDR2 sequences are SEHNR and FQNEAQ (reference sequence). V was cut by 6 bases and J by 3 bases, with 11 bases left in between. The CDR3 region has the DNA TGTGCCAGCAGACGCATCGGGAAAGAGACCCAGTACTTC. It yields the protein CASRRIGKETQYF.

This clone turned up a few times. The chain recombines TRBV11-2 with TRBJ1-1, with D possibly matching TRBD1 (5 bases). V was shortened by 0 bases and J by 10 bases, with 18 bases between the two germline ends. The CDR3 spans 15 residues. Looked up from germline, CDR1 is SGHAT and CDR2 is FQNNGV. In nucleotides, the CDR3 is TGTGCCAGCAGCTTAGATATCGGCAGGGAGGGAAGAGCTTTCTTT. This gives the protein CASSLDIGREGRAFF.

This clone has a handful of counts. V and J are TRBV29-1 and TRBJ2-2, with unresolved D. Trimming removed 4 bases at V and 6 bases at J, with 12 bases between. Per germline, CDR1 SQVTM and CDR2 ANQGSEA. The CDR3 sequence is 13 residues long. As DNA, the CDR3 is TGCAGCGTTGCCTCGGGTCCTCCCGGGGAGCTGTTTTTT. Its translation: CSVASGPPGELFF.